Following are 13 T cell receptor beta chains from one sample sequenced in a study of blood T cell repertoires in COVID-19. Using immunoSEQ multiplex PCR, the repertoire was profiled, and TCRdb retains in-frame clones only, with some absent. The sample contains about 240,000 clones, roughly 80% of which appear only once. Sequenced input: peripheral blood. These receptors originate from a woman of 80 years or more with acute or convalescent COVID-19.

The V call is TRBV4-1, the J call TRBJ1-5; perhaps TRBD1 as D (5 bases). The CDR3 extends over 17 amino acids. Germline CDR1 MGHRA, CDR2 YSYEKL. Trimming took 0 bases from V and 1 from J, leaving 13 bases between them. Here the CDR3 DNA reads TGCGCCAGCAGCCAAGATGGGGGGGTGGGCAGCAATCAGCCCCAGCATTTT. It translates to CASSQDGGVGSNQPQHF.

CDR3 sequence: CASSDGTAAGYTF. The DNA of the CDR3 is TGTGCCAGCAGTGACGGGACAGCGGCCGGCTACACCTTC. V and J are TRBV2 and TRBJ1-2, with 7 bases lining up with TRBD1. Germline CDR1 and CDR2: SNHLY and FYNNEI. This CDR3 has 13 amino acids. The V gene end was trimmed by 3 bases and the J gene end by 8 bases; junction bases not matched to a gene: 6.

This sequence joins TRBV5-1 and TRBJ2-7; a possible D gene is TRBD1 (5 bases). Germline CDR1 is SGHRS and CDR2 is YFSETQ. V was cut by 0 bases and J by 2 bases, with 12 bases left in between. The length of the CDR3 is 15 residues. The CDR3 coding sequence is TGCGCCAGCAGCTTGGAATCAGGGTTAACCTACGAGCAGTACTTC. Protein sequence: CASSLESGLTYEQYF.

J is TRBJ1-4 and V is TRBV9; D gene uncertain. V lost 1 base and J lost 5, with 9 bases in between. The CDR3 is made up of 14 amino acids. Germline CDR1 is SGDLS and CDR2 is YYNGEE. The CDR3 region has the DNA TGTGCCAGCAGCGTATCGGTAGAGAATGAAAAACTGTTTTTT. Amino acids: CASSVSVENEKLFF.

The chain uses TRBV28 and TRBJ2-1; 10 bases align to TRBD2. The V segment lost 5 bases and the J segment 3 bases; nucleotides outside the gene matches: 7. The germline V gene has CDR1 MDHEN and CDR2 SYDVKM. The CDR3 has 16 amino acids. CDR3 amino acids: CASSPATSGIYNEQFF. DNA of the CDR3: TGTGCCAGCAGTCCCGCCACTAGCGGGATCTACAATGAGCAGTTCTTC.

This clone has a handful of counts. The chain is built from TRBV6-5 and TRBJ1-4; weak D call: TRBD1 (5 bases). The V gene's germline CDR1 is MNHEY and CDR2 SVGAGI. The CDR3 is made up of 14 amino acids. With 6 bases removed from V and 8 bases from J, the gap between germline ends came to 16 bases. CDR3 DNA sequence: TGTGCCAGCAGGCTAGGTGGCGGGGGAGAAAAACTGTTTTTT. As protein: CASRLGGGGEKLFF.

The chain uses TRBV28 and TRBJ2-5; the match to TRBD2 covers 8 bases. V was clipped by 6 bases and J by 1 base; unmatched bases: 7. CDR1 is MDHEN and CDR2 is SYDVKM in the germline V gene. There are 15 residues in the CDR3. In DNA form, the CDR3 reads TGTGCCAGCAGCCCCCGGGGGGGGGTCCAAGAGACCCAGTACTTC. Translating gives CASSPRGGVQETQYF.

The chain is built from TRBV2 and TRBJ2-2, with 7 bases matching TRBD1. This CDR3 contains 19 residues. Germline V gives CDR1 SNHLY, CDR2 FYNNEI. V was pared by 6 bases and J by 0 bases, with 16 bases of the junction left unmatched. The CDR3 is CASSRAPTGTLANTGELFF. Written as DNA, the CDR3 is TGTGCCAGCAGCCGGGCACCGACAGGGACACTAGCGAACACCGGGGAGCTGTTTTTT.

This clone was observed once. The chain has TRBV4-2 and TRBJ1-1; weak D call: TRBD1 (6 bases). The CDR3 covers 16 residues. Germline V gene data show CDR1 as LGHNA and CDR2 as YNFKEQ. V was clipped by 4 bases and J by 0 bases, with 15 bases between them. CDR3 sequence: CASSPTRGGLNTEAFF. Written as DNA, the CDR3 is TGTGCCAGCAGCCCCACAAGGGGGGGACTGAACACTGAAGCTTTCTTT.

The CDR3 sequence is CASSPQSRGAGNEQFF. The CDR3 DNA reads TGTGCCAGCTCACCACAGAGCCGGGGGGCGGGCAATGAGCAGTTCTTC. This chain uses TRBV18 with TRBJ2-1; possibly TRBD2 for D (7 bases). The CDR3 is made up of 16 amino acids. Trimming shortened V by 1 base and J by 6 bases, and 16 bases separated the two germline ends. The germline gives CDR1 KGHSH, CDR2 LQKENI.

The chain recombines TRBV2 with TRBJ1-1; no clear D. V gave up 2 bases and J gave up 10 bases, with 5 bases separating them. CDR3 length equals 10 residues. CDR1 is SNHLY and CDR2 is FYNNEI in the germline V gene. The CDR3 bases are TGTGCCAGCAGTGAAAGGAGAGCTTTCTTT. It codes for CASSERRAFF.

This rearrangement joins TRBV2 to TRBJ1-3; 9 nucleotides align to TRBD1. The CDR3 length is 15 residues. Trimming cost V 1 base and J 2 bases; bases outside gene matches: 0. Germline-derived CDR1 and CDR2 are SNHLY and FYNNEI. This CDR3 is CASSEDRGPGNTIYF. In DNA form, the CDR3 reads TGTGCCAGCAGTGAAGACAGGGGGCCTGGAAACACCATATATTTT.

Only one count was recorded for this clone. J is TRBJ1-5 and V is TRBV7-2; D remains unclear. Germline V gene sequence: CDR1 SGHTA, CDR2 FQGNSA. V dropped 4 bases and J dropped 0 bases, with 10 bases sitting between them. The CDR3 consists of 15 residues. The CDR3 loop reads CASSSVGPSNQPQHF. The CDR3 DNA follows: TGTGCCAGCAGCTCTGTGGGCCCTAGCAATCAGCCCCAGCATTTT.